Shown below are 6 T cell receptor beta chains from a single sample sequenced in a study of blood T cell repertoires in COVID-19. Sequencing used immunoSEQ multiplex PCR; TCRdb keeps in-frame clones, though not all of them. Here the sample spans roughly 360,000 clones, around nine tenths being singletons. The sequencing sample was made of PBMCs or T cells enriched from blood (not recorded which). The receptors here all came from a woman aged 25 to 45 with acute COVID-19.

The genes are TRBV20-1 and TRBJ1-1; D may be TRBD1 (5 bases). This CDR3 has 11 amino acids. V dropped 2 bases and J dropped 7 bases, with 8 bases sitting between them. Germline CDR1 and CDR2: DFQATT and SNEGSKA (reference sequence). CDR3 sequence: CSARWGGEAFF. The CDR3 nucleotides are TGCAGTGCTAGATGGGGGGGTGAAGCTTTCTTT.

The rearrangement joins TRBV7-6 to TRBJ2-2; 8 bases map to TRBD1. The germline CDR1 and CDR2 sequences are SGHVS and FNYEAQ. V dropped 6 bases and J dropped 2; count of bases not matched to a gene: 5. CDR3 length equals 15 residues. This chain's CDR3 is CASRKDRGNTGELFF. The DNA for the CDR3 is TGTGCCAGCAGGAAAGACAGGGGAAACACCGGGGAGCTGTTTTTT. Using reference TRBV7-6 and TRBJ2-2 for the parts outside the CDR3, the full variable domain is GAGVSQSPRYKVTKRGQDVALRCDPISGHVSLYWYRQALGQGPEFLTYFNYEAQQDKSGLPNDRFSAERPEGSISTLTIQRTEQRDSAMYRCASRKDRGNTGELFFGEGSRLTVL.

The chain uses TRBV5-6 and TRBJ1-2; D might be TRBD1 (6 bases). V lost 2 bases and J lost 4, with 21 bases in between. This CDR3 comprises 17 residues. The germline CDR1 and CDR2 sequences are SGHDT and YYEEEE. In DNA form, the CDR3 reads TGTGCCAGCAGCTTAGTGGCAGGGGAGAGAGGAAGCTATGGCTACACCTTC. Amino acids: CASSLVAGERGSYGYTF.

The chain uses TRBV5-1 and TRBJ1-2, with 9 positions matching TRBD1. Germline V gene sequence: CDR1 SGHRS, CDR2 YFSETQ. The V segment lost 4 bases and the J segment 7 bases; nucleotides outside the gene matches: 8. The CDR3 loop spans 14 amino acids. In nucleotides, the CDR3 is TGCGCCAGCAGCGTCCGGGACAGGGTGATTGGCTACACCTTC. This codes for CASSVRDRVIGYTF.

This rearrangement joins TRBV5-1 to TRBJ1-4; weak D call: TRBD1 (6 bases). CDR1 and CDR2 from the germline V gene are SGHRS and YFSETQ. CDR3 length: 14 residues. The V end lost 4 bases, the J end lost 12 bases, and 19 bases lay between the germline ends. CDR3 in amino acids: CASSRSRDTLELFF. In nucleotides, the CDR3 is TGCGCCAGCAGCAGGTCCCGGGACACTTTGGAACTGTTTTTT. The complete variable domain, with remaining parts taken from reference TRBV5-1 and TRBJ1-4, reads KAGVTQTPRYLIKTRGQQVTLSCSPISGHRSVSWYQQTPGQGLQFLFEYFSETQRNKGNFPGRFSGRQFSNSRSEMNVSTLELGDSALYLCASSRSRDTLELFFGSGTQLSVL.

The chain uses TRBV18 and TRBJ2-2; TRBD1 might be the D (6 bases). Between the trimmed V and J ends, which lost 5 bases and 4 bases, there was a span of 23 bases. This CDR3 contains 18 residues. Germline values: CDR1 KGHSH, CDR2 LQKENI. CDR3 sequence reads: CASSASLGTSGATGELFF. In DNA form, the CDR3 reads TGTGCCAGCTCAGCATCTCTTGGGACGTCAGGGGCCACCGGGGAGCTGTTTTTT.